Listed below are T cell receptor beta chains from one sample, sequenced in a study of post-analysis software for immune sequencing data. TCRdb itself ran the PCR reads through MiXCR, one entry per CDR3 protein. The repertoire holds approximately 630,000 distinct CDR3 sequences, with 55% to 70% as singletons. Sequencing input: blood. The source of these receptors is a girl aged 2-10 years with multiple sclerosis. Each CDR3 is given with its conserved first and last residue. Fields, in order: V gene, D gene, clone size, J gene, CDR3 DNA, CDR3 protein. The D gene is left open where the match is weak. Size is omitted from some rows. Given values are once, few, many or a class for expanded clones.

TRBV2	.	.	TRBJ2-7	TGTGCCAGCAGTGTGGCCCGGGACAACGATCTCTACGAGCAGTACTTC	CASSVARDNDLYEQYF
TRBV12-3/TRBV12-4	.	.	TRBJ1-2	TGTGCCACTCCCGGGGAGGGGAACTATGGCTACACCTTC	CATPGEGNYGYTF
TRBV7-2	TRBD2	.	TRBJ2-3	TGTGCCAGCAGCTTAGGAGGGACTAGTGTCGCGGATACGCAGTATTTT	CASSLGGTSVADTQYF
TRBV7-2	.	.	TRBJ2-7	TGTGCCAGCAGAACACCAAGGGGGTGTCCCTACGAGCAGTACTTC	CASRTPRGCPYEQYF
TRBV29-1	.	.	TRBJ2-3	TGCAGCGTTGGTCAGAAGGGCACAGATACGCAGTATTTT	CSVGQKGTDTQYF
TRBV20-1	.	.	TRBJ2-1	TGCAGGGCACGGTGGGTCAATGAGCAGTTCTTC	CRARWVNEQFF
TRBV6-1	TRBD1	.	TRBJ2-1	TGTGCCAGCAGTGAAACGGGACAGGGGGCGGCCTACAATGAGCAGTTCTTC	CASSETGQGAAYNEQFF
TRBV6-5	.	.	TRBJ2-7	TGTGCCAGCAGTTACTCGTGGAGCTACGAGCAGTACTTC	CASSYSWSYEQYF
TRBV3-1	.	.	TRBJ1-1	TGTGCCAGCAGCCAAGGTGCCGGTGGAGCTTTCTTT	CASSQGAGGAFF
TRBV4-3	TRBD2	few	TRBJ2-3	TGTGCCAGCAGCCAAGGGGCGGGGGCAGATACGCAGTATTTT	CASSQGAGADTQYF
TRBV6-2/TRBV6-3	.	.	TRBJ1-2	TGTGCCAGCAGTCCACCTCGACTGGATAACTATGGCTACACCTTC	CASSPPRLDNYGYTF
TRBV12-3/TRBV12-4	TRBD2	.	TRBJ2-5	TGTGCCAGCAGTTTAGGTATCAGCGGGAGTATCAAAGAGACCCAGTACTTC	CASSLGISGSIKETQYF
TRBV25-1	.	few	TRBJ2-5	TGTGCCAGCAGTTTAGCCCGAGAGGAGGAGACCCAGTACTTC	CASSLAREEETQYF
TRBV5-1	TRBD2	once	TRBJ2-1	TGCGCCAGCAGCTTGGAACCAGCGGGGGGGCCCAATGAGCAGTTCTTC	CASSLEPAGGPNEQFF
TRBV7-2	.	.	TRBJ2-5	TGTGCCAGCAGCTCAAGGGTCGGACTACTCCTTGCAGAGACCCAGTACTTC	CASSSRVGLLLAETQYF
TRBV12-3/TRBV12-4	TRBD2	.	TRBJ2-7	TGTGCCAGCAGTCTCACTAGCGGGACCCGACTATATAACGAGCAGTACTTC	CASSLTSGTRLYNEQYF
TRBV6-1	.	few	TRBJ2-5	TGTGCCAGTCCCCAGGGCCCCGGTGAGACCCAGTACTTC	CASPQGPGETQYF
TRBV5-1	.	few	TRBJ2-7	TGCGCCAGCAGCTTGTCCAGGACATTCTCCTACGAGCAGTACTTC	CASSLSRTFSYEQYF
TRBV7-2	.	.	TRBJ2-4	TGTGCCAGCAGCTTCCGGACGGAGGCTTCCAAAAACATTCAGTACTTC	CASSFRTEASKNIQYF
TRBV6-6	.	once	TRBJ2-7	TGTGCCAGCAGTTACTCGGAAGCGGCGGGCTACGAGCAGTACTTC	CASSYSEAAGYEQYF
TRBV13	.	.	TRBJ2-7	TGTGCCAGCAGCTCCGGGACCATCCGCTCTTACGAGCAGTACTTC	CASSSGTIRSYEQYF
TRBV12-3/TRBV12-4	.	few	TRBJ1-2	TGTGCCAGCAGTAAACCCTGGACAGCTTCCACCTATGGCTACACCTTC	CASSKPWTASTYGYTF
TRBV7-2	TRBD2	.	TRBJ2-7	TGTGCCATCCCGCCCGTACTAGCGGGGGGTAGGTACGAGCAGTACTTC	CAIPPVLAGGRYEQYF
TRBV20-1	.	.	TRBJ1-1	TGCAGTGCCAGAGGGACCAGGAACACTGAAGCTTTCTTT	CSARGTRNTEAFF
TRBV6-5	TRBD1	.	TRBJ2-7	TGTGCCAGCAGTCGGTTGACAGGGCCCTACGAGCAGTACTTC	CASSRLTGPYEQYF
TRBV29-1	TRBD1	.	TRBJ2-1	TGCAGCGTTGACATGACAGGGGACTCCTACAATGAGCAGTTCTTC	CSVDMTGDSYNEQFF
TRBV18	.	.	TRBJ1-4	TGTGCCAGCTCACCACCGGGAACTAATGAAAAACTGTTTTTT	CASSPPGTNEKLFF
TRBV2	TRBD1	.	TRBJ2-7	TGTGCCAGCAACAGGGACAGGGGAAAGGGCGAGCAGTACTTC	CASNRDRGKGEQYF
TRBV6-5	.	once	TRBJ1-6	TGTGCCAGCAGACTCGGGCCTGATAATTCACCCCTCCACTTT	CASRLGPDNSPLHF
TRBV4-1	TRBD1	.	TRBJ2-7	TGCGCCAGCAGCCAAGATTGGGACAGGGACTCCTACGAGCAGTACTTC	CASSQDWDRDSYEQYF
TRBV11-2	TRBD1	.	TRBJ2-5	TGTGCCAGCAGCCCCGACAGGGTGAGGGAGACCCAGTACTTC	CASSPDRVRETQYF
TRBV4-3	.	.	TRBJ2-1	TGCGCCAGCAGCCACCGGGCCCCCAGGGGTGAGCAGTTCTTC	CASSHRAPRGEQFF
TRBV7-9	TRBD1	.	TRBJ1-4	TGTGCCAGCAGCTCTACACTCCGGACAGGGAAGATGTTGTTTTTT	CASSSTLRTGKMLFF
TRBV4-1	TRBD2	.	TRBJ2-3	TGCGCCAGCAGCCAAGATTGGGGACTAGCGGCAGATACGCAGTATTTT	CASSQDWGLAADTQYF
TRBV2	TRBD2	.	TRBJ2-1	TGTGCCAGCACAGCCCTAGCGGGCTACAATGAGCAGTTCTTC	CASTALAGYNEQFF
TRBV5-1	.	few	TRBJ1-1	TGCGCCAGCAGCTGGGGGGGCTCGGGGCGTAACACTGAAGCTTTCTTT	CASSWGGSGRNTEAFF
TRBV7-9	.	.	TRBJ2-4	TGTGCCAGCAGCTTCGGACAGTCTTCTTTTGGGGACATTCAGTACTTC	CASSFGQSSFGDIQYF
TRBV14	.	.	TRBJ2-1	TGTGCCAGCAGCCAAGTAGGGTACACCTACAATGAGCAGTTCTTC	CASSQVGYTYNEQFF
TRBV5-5	.	.	TRBJ1-5	TGTGCCAGCAGCTTGGCCCTTCACAGGGCCCCCTATAGCAATCAGCCCCAGCATTTT	CASSLALHRAPYSNQPQHF
TRBV12-3/TRBV12-4	TRBD1	.	TRBJ2-5	TGTGCCAGGTGGGAACCCGGGACAGCCGGAGAGACCCAGTACTTC	CARWEPGTAGETQYF
TRBV10-3	.	.	TRBJ2-7	TGTGCCATCAGTGAATTAAGGGAGACAGAGCAGTACTTC	CAISELRETEQYF